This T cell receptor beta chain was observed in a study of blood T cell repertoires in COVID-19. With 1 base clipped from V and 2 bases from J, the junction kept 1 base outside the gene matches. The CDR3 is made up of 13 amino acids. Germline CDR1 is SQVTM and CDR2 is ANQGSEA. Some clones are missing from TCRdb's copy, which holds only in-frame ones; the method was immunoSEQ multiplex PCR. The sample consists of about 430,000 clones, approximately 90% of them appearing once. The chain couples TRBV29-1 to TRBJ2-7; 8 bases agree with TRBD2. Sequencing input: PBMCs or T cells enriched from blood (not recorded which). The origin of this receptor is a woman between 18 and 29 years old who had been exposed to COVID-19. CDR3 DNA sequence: TGCAGCGTTGAAGGGACTAGCCCCTACGAGCAGTACTTC. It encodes CSVEGTSPYEQYF.